One sample yielded the 29 T cell receptor beta chains listed below, sequenced in a study. TRBV12-4/TRBJ1-2 clonotypes were amplified with adaptor-ligated barcode primers. Using its own MiXCR run on the multiplex PCR reads, TCRdb lists one record per CDR3 protein. The sample has approximately 860 distinct CDR3 sequences; about 5.5% are singletons. Tregs were sorted as CD4+CD25+CD127-/low cells. Sequenced sample: tumor-infiltrating Tregs sorted from the breast tumor. These receptors were taken from a female donor with breast cancer.

The V gene is TRBV12-3 or TRBV12-4, the J gene TRBJ1-2; maybe TRBD1 (6 bases). The CDR3 sequence is 14 residues long. V was cut by 6 bases and J by 4 bases, with 15 bases left in between. The CDR3 here is CASRVGQYGYGYTF. The CDR3 DNA reads TGTGCCAGCAGAGTTGGACAGTATGGCTATGGCTACACCTTC.

This clonotype is medium-sized (0.01 to 0.1%) by share. This sequence joins TRBV12-3 or TRBV12-4 and TRBJ1-2, with a weak D call TRBD1 (6 bases). The CDR3 is 15 residues long. Between the trimmed V and J ends, which lost 2 bases and 2 bases, there was a span of 12 bases. The CDR3 bases are TGTGCCAGCAGTTTAAGGGCAGGGGAGAACTATGGCTACACCTTC. Amino acid sequence: CASSLRAGENYGYTF.

This clonotype is termed hyperexpanded. This chain connects TRBV12-3 or TRBV12-4 to TRBJ1-2; 8 positions match TRBD1. V gave up 6 bases and J gave up 6 bases; unmatched junction bases: 9. The CDR3 is 14 amino acids. CDR3 nucleotides: TGTGCCAGCAGCCTAGGACAGGGACGGCATGGCTACACCTTC. Translated: CASSLGQGRHGYTF.

This clonotype has more than one count but fewer than ten. V gene TRBV12-3 or TRBV12-4 combines with J gene TRBJ1-2; D is unresolved. The CDR3 has 13 residues. V lost 0 bases, J lost 8 bases, and 10 bases lay in between. The CDR3, as DNA: TGTGCCAGCAGTTTAGCGCAGGCGGGCGGCTACACCTTC. It translates to CASSLAQAGGYTF.

Many counts were recorded for this clonotype. The rearrangement joins TRBV12-3 or TRBV12-4 to TRBJ1-2; 7 positions match TRBD1. Trimming removed 3 bases from V and 5 bases from J; junction bases left unmatched: 3. The CDR3 sequence is 13 residues long. For the CDR3, the DNA is TGTGCCAGCAGTTTGACAGGGCCATATGGCTACACCTTC. This gives the protein CASSLTGPYGYTF.

This chain uses TRBV12-3 or TRBV12-4 with TRBJ1-2; D is unclear. The CDR3 runs to 13 residues. V lost 2 bases and J 4 bases, leaving 8 bases between the germline ends. The CDR3 DNA sequence: TGTGCCAGCAGTTTACTCCAGGTCTATGGCTACACCTTC. Amino acids: CASSLLQVYGYTF.

This clonotype is termed large. V gene TRBV12-3 or TRBV12-4 combines with J gene TRBJ1-2; D is uncertain. This CDR3 has 12 amino acids. Trimming cost V 5 bases and J 0 bases, with 4 bases left between them. DNA for the CDR3: TGTGCCAGCAGTCCTTCTAACTATGGCTACACCTTC. Amino acids: CASSPSNYGYTF.

This clonotype rates as medium-sized (0.01 to 0.1%). This sequence joins TRBV12-3 or TRBV12-4 and TRBJ1-2; TRBD1 is a possible D gene (5 bases). Trimming took 6 bases from V and 6 from J, leaving 11 bases between them. The CDR3 loop spans 12 amino acids. In nucleotides, the CDR3 is TGTGCCAGCAGGGTAGCAGGGAATGGCTACACCTTC. This codes for CASRVAGNGYTF.

By its share, this clonotype is medium-sized. The chain links TRBV12-3 or TRBV12-4 to TRBJ1-2; D possibly corresponds to TRBD1 (5 bases). The CDR3 covers 14 residues. V lost 5 bases, J lost 4 bases, and 14 bases lay in between. The CDR3 region is CASSLETGTYGYTF. In DNA, the CDR3 is TGTGCCAGCAGTCTCGAGACCGGGACCTATGGCTACACCTTC.

Sample share makes this clonotype medium-sized. The gene calls are TRBV12-3 or TRBV12-4 and TRBJ1-2, with TRBD1 matching over 7 bases. The V segment lost 6 bases and the J segment 0 bases; nucleotides outside the gene matches: 4. This CDR3 spans 14 amino acids. CDR3 residues: CASSYGQANYGYTF. The CDR3 DNA sequence: TGTGCCAGCAGCTATGGACAGGCTAACTATGGCTACACCTTC.

This clonotype was counted at least ten times. The genes are TRBV12-3 or TRBV12-4 and TRBJ1-2; D is perhaps TRBD1 (6 bases). There are 14 residues in the CDR3. Trimming took 8 bases from V and 1 from J, leaving 14 bases between them. As DNA, the CDR3 is TGTGCCAGCGGCTCTCCAGGGGTTAACTATGGCTACACCTTC. It codes for CASGSPGVNYGYTF.

This clonotype ranks as medium-sized. The chain has TRBV12-3 or TRBV12-4 and TRBJ1-2, with 10 bases identical to TRBD1. This CDR3 has 13 residues. Trimming removed 6 bases from V and 4 bases from J; junction bases left unmatched: 2. CDR3 coding DNA: TGTGCCAGCAGCCGGGACAGGGGCTATGGCTACACCTTC. Amino acid sequence: CASSRDRGYGYTF.

By sample fraction, this clonotype is medium-sized (0.01 to 0.1%). The rearrangement links TRBV12-3 or TRBV12-4 to TRBJ1-2; TRBD1 agrees at 7 bases. The CDR3 is 13 amino acids. Losses at the gene ends were 6 bases for V and 4 bases for J; bases not matched to a gene: 5. The DNA of the CDR3 is TGTGCCAGCAGCGCGGGACAGTCCTATGGCTACACCTTC. It translates to CASSAGQSYGYTF.

In this sample, this clonotype is medium-sized. V is TRBV12-3 or TRBV12-4 and J is TRBJ1-2; 8 bases fit TRBD1. CDR3 length: 13 amino acids. Unmatched junction bases numbered 8, after V lost 6 bases and J lost 8 bases. CDR3 loop: CASSLRTGFGYTF. In nucleotides, the CDR3 is TGTGCCAGCAGCCTCCGGACAGGGTTCGGCTACACCTTC.

CDR3 loop: CASSPDRGRANYGYTF. DNA of the CDR3: TGTGCCAGCAGTCCCGACAGGGGCAGGGCTAACTATGGCTACACCTTC. The chain combines TRBV12-3 or TRBV12-4 with TRBJ1-2, with 8 nucleotides matching TRBD1. Trimming took 5 bases from V and 0 from J; bases not matched to a gene: 8. This CDR3 comprises 16 residues.

This clonotype was recorded at least ten times. The genes are TRBV12-3 or TRBV12-4 and TRBJ1-2; D ambiguous. This CDR3 contains 13 residues. Trimming removed 4 bases from V and 4 bases from J, with 10 bases in between. The CDR3 bases are TGTGCCAGCAGTTCAAACAACGGCTATGGCTACACCTTC. It is translated as CASSSNNGYGYTF.

The chain uses TRBV12-3 or TRBV12-4 and TRBJ1-2, with D possibly matching TRBD1 (6 bases). V dropped 4 bases and J dropped 5 bases, with 14 bases sitting between them. The CDR3 is 14 amino acids. CDR3 in DNA: TGTGCCAGCAGTTCCGCCGGGACACGTTATGGCTACACCTTC. It yields the protein CASSSAGTRYGYTF.

This clonotype is medium-sized by share. The chain joins TRBV12-3 or TRBV12-4 to TRBJ1-2; possibly TRBD1 for D (6 bases). There are 13 residues in the CDR3. Trimming took 6 bases from V and 6 from J, leaving 14 bases between them. For the CDR3, the DNA is TGTGCCAGCAGCATCAGGGGACTCCATGGCTACACCTTC. Protein: CASSIRGLHGYTF.

This clonotype is termed large. The chain links TRBV12-3 or TRBV12-4 to TRBJ1-2, with D possibly being TRBD1 (5 bases). V dropped 3 bases and J dropped 7 bases, with 12 bases sitting between them. CDR3 size: 13 residues. The CDR3 DNA sequence: TGTGCCAGCAGTTTCGGCCAGGGCGGTGGCTACACCTTC. It encodes CASSFGQGGGYTF.

The chain links TRBV12-3 or TRBV12-4 to TRBJ1-2; D not certain. The CDR3 is 13 amino acids. Trimming cost V 6 bases and J 0 bases, with 8 bases left between them. CDR3 loop: CASSRHANYGYTF. In DNA form, the CDR3 reads TGTGCCAGCAGCCGACACGCTAACTATGGCTACACCTTC.

The chain joins TRBV12-3 or TRBV12-4 to TRBJ1-2; no reliable D call. V was shortened by 6 bases and J by 1 base, with 9 bases between the two germline ends. The CDR3 spans 13 residues. The CDR3 DNA reads as TGTGCCAGCAGCCCCGACGGTAACTATGGCTACACCTTC. Translated: CASSPDGNYGYTF.

By share, this clonotype ranks as medium-sized. This chain uses TRBV12-3 or TRBV12-4 with TRBJ1-2; 7 nucleotides line up with TRBD1. The CDR3 is made up of 12 amino acids. The V and J ends lost 4 bases and 5 bases, in that order; junction bases with no gene match: 1. CDR3 sequence reads: CASSSTGYGYTF. The CDR3 DNA follows: TGTGCCAGCAGTTCGACAGGGTATGGCTACACCTTC.

In this sample, this clonotype is medium-sized. The chain carries TRBV12-3 or TRBV12-4 and TRBJ1-2; 9 positions agree with TRBD1. V was pared by 8 bases and J by 4 bases, with 8 bases of the junction left unmatched. The CDR3 contains 14 residues. CDR3 region: CASRTGTGFYGYTF. The CDR3 DNA sequence: TGTGCCAGCCGTACCGGGACAGGGTTCTATGGCTACACCTTC.

This clonotype is classed as medium-sized. This chain links TRBV12-3 or TRBV12-4 with TRBJ1-2; D gene unclear. CDR3 length equals 13 residues. Deletions cut 6 bases from V and 0 bases from J, with 8 bases between. CDR3 loop: CASSRAANYGYTF. The CDR3, as DNA: TGTGCCAGCAGCCGGGCAGCTAACTATGGCTACACCTTC.

This clonotype is labeled as medium-sized (0.01 to 0.1%). The chain carries TRBV12-3 or TRBV12-4 and TRBJ1-2; 7 nucleotides match TRBD1. Losses at the gene ends were 6 bases for V and 4 bases for J; bases not matched to a gene: 11. CDR3 length: 15 residues. The CDR3 protein is CASSFTDRSFYGYTF. The CDR3 DNA reads TGTGCCAGCAGCTTCACGGACAGGAGCTTCTATGGCTACACCTTC.

This clonotype is medium-sized within its sample. The CDR3 DNA is TGTGCCAGCAGTTTAGACAGGCCGTATGGCTACACCTTC. Translated, it gives CASSLDRPYGYTF. This rearrangement joins TRBV12-3 or TRBV12-4 to TRBJ1-2; D is perhaps TRBD1 (5 bases). Trimming shortened V by 1 base and J by 5 bases, and 8 bases separated the two germline ends. The CDR3 is 13 residues long.

This clonotype rates as medium-sized. This sequence joins TRBV12-3 or TRBV12-4 and TRBJ1-2; 7 bases match TRBD1. With V trimmed by 0 bases and J by 6 bases, 7 bases remained unmatched. The CDR3 totals 15 residues. CDR3 sequence: CASSLALGTVDGYTF. Here the CDR3 DNA reads TGTGCCAGCAGTTTAGCCCTTGGGACAGTCGATGGCTACACCTTC.

Relative to its sample, this clonotype is medium-sized (0.01 to 0.1%). J is TRBJ1-2 and V is TRBV12-3 or TRBV12-4, with D possibly TRBD1 on 6 matching bases. Trimming took off 5 bases at V and 1 base at J, with 11 bases between the two ends. CDR3 size: 14 residues. CDR3: CASSPQGYNYGYTF. DNA of the CDR3: TGTGCCAGCAGTCCACAGGGCTATAACTATGGCTACACCTTC.

By its share, this clonotype is medium-sized. This sequence joins TRBV12-3 or TRBV12-4 and TRBJ1-2; the D gene is possibly TRBD1 (5 bases). Trimming removed 2 bases at V and 6 bases at J, with 10 bases between. This CDR3 contains 13 residues. The CDR3 DNA is TGTGCCAGCAGTTTAAAACGGACAAATGGCTACACCTTC. Protein sequence: CASSLKRTNGYTF.